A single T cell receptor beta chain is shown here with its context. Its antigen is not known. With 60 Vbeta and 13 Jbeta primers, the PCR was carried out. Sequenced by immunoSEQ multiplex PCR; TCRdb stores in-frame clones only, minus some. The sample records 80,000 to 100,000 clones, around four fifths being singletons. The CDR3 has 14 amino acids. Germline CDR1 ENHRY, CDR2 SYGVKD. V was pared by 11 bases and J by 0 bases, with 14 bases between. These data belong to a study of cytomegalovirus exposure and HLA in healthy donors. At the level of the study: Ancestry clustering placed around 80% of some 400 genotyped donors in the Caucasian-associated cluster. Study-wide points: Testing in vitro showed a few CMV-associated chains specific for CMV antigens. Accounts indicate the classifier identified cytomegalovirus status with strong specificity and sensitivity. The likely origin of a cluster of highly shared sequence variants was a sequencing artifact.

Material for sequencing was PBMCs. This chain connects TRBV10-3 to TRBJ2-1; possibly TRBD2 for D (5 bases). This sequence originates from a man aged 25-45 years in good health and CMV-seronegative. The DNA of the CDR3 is TGTGCCGTACGGGAAACCTCCTCCTACAATGAGCAGTTCTTC. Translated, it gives CAVRETSSYNEQFF.